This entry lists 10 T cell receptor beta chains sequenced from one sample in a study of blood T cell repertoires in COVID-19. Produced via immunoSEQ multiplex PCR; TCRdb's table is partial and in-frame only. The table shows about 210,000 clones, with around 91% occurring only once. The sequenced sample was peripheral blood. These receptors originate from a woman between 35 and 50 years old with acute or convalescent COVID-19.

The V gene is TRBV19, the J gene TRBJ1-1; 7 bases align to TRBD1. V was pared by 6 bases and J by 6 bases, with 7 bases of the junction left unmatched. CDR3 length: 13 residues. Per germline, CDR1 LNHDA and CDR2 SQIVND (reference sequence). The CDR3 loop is CASRVRDSSEAFF. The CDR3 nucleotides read TGTGCCAGTAGAGTCCGGGACAGCTCTGAAGCTTTCTTT.

CDR3 in amino acids: CASTLRETGDCYEQYV. The CDR3 coding sequence is TGTGCCAGCACCTTAAGGGAGACAGGCGATTGCTACGAGCAGTACGTC. The chain couples TRBV21-1 to TRBJ2-7; the D segment call TRBD1 is taken from the table without a DNA check. TRBV21-1 is deemed a pseudogene. The CDR3 length is 16 residues.

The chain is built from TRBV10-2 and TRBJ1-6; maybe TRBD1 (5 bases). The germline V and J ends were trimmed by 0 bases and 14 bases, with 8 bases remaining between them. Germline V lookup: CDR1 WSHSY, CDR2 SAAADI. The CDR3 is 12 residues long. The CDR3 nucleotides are TGCGCCAGCAGTGAGTCGGAACAGGCCCTCCACTTT. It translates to CASSESEQALHF.

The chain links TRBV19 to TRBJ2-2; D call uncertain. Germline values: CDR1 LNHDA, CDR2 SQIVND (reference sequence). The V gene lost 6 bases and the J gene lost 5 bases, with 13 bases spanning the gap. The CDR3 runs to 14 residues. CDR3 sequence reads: CASSRVQLTGELFF. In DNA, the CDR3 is TGTGCCAGTAGCCGCGTCCAACTGACCGGGGAGCTGTTTTTT.

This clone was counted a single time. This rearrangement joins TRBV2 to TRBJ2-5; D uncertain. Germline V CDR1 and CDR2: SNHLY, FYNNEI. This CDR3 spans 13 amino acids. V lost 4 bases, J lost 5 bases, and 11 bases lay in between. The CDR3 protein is CASSVRTRETQYF. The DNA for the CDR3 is TGTGCCAGCAGTGTCCGCACTCGGGAGACCCAGTACTTC.

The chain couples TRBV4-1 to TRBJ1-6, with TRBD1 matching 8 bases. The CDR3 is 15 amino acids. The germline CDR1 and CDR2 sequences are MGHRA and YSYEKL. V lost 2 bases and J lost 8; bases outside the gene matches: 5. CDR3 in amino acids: CASSQKDREDSPLHF. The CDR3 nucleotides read TGCGCCAGCAGCCAAAAGGACAGGGAGGATTCACCCCTCCACTTT.

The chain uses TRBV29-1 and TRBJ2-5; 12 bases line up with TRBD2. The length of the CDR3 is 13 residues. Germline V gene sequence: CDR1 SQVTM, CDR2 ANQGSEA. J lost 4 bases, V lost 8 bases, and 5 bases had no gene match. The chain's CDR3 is CSSLAGGGETQYF. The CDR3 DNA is TGCAGCTCACTAGCGGGGGGAGGAGAGACCCAGTACTTC.

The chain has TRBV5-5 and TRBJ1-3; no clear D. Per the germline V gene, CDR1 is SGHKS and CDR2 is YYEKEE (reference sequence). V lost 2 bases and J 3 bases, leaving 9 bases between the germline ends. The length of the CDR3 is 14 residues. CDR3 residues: CASSFLPLGNTIYF. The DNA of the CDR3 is TGTGCCAGCAGCTTTTTGCCACTTGGAAACACCATATATTTT.

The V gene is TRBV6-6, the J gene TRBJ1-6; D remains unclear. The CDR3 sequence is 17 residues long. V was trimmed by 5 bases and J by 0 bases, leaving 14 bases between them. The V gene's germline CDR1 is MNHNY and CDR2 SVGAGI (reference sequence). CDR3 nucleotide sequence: TGTGCCAGCAGTCGCTCCCACCCGAGCTCCTATAATTCACCCCTCCACTTT. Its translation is CASSRSHPSSYNSPLHF.

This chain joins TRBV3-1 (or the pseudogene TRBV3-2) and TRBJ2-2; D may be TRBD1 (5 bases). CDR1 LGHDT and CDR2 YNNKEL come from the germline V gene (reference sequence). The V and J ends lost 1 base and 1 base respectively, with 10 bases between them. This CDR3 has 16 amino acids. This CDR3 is CASSQVAGMNTGELFF. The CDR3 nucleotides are TGTGCCAGCAGCCAAGTTGCAGGGATGAACACCGGGGAGCTGTTTTTT.